These T cell receptor beta chains were read from a single sample in a study of metastatic and nonmetastatic thyroid tumors. TCRdb re-called the PCR reads via MiXCR. Altogether roughly 12,000 clones are present, 38% being singletons, with the ten largest covering around 17%. The sequenced sample consisted of tumor tissue. The receptors come from a female donor with papillary thyroid cancer or a benign thyroid nodule (not recorded which). Some clones in this sample may be carry-over from other donors' samples. Both conserved end residues are part of each CDR3. D genes are given only for firm matches. The size of a clone is reported for some rows only, either as once, few or many, or as a class for expanded clones.

>TRBV7-2|TRBJ1-2|NA|NA
CASSLGGSSYGYTF
TGTGCCAGCAGCTTAGGGGGCAGTTCCTATGGCTACACCTTC
>TRBV6-2/TRBV6-3|TRBJ2-7|few|NA
CASSYSGTPYEQYF
TGTGCCAGCAGTTACTCCGGGACCCCCTACGAGCAGTACTTC
>TRBV18|TRBJ1-2|NA|TRBD1
CASSLRQGEDGYTF
TGTGCCAGCTCCCTTAGACAGGGAGAAGATGGCTACACCTTC
>TRBV5-4|TRBJ2-3|few|NA
CASSLAGLSSKDTQYF
TGTGCCAGCAGCTTGGCGGGGTTAAGTTCTAAGGATACGCAGTATTTT
>TRBV12-3/TRBV12-4|TRBJ1-5|large|NA
CASSLDRGGQPQHF
TGTGCCAGCAGTTTGGATAGGGGAGGGCAGCCCCAGCATTTT
>TRBV28|TRBJ2-7|few|NA
CASSFGGTGEQYF
TGTGCCAGCAGTTTCGGCGGGACGGGCGAGCAGTACTTC
>TRBV12-3/TRBV12-4|TRBJ1-6|large|TRBD1
CASRRTGHNSPLHF
TGTGCCAGCAGACGGACAGGGCATAATTCACCCCTCCACTTT
>TRBV6-2/TRBV6-3|TRBJ2-3|NA|NA
CASSYAGASTDTQYF
TGTGCCAGCAGTTACGCCGGGGCTAGCACAGATACGCAGTATTTT
>TRBV10-3|TRBJ2-7|NA|TRBD2
CATQGTSGSLSPYEQYF
TGTGCCACCCAAGGCACTAGCGGGAGTCTAAGCCCCTACGAGCAGTACTTC
>TRBV4-2|TRBJ2-2|large|NA
CASSHSLILGNTGELFF
TGTGCCAGCAGCCATTCCTTAATACTTGGGAACACCGGGGAGCTGTTTTTT
>TRBV30|TRBJ1-5|NA|NA
CAWSVGNQPQHF
TGTGCCTGGAGTGTGGGAAATCAGCCCCAGCATTTT
>TRBV28|TRBJ2-7|few|NA
CASSWGWYEQYF
TGTGCCAGCAGTTGGGGGTGGTACGAGCAGTACTTC
>TRBV27|TRBJ2-7|few|NA
CASSLVQDPYEQYF
TGTGCCAGCAGTTTAGTGCAGGATCCCTACGAGCAGTACTTC
>TRBV6-2/TRBV6-3|TRBJ2-7|NA|NA
CASSDWLGGVTSYEQYF
TGTGCCAGCAGTGACTGGCTAGGGGGAGTAACATCCTACGAGCAGTACTTC
>TRBV7-2|TRBJ2-7|NA|NA
CASSRDSSSYEQYF
TGTGCCAGCAGCCGGGACTCAAGCTCCTACGAGCAGTACTTC
>TRBV4-1|TRBJ2-2|once|NA
CASSLNGELNTGEPFF
TGCGCCAGCAGCCTTAACGGGGAATTGAACACCGGGGAGCCGTTTTTT
>TRBV6-6|TRBJ2-3|few|NA
CASSYYGKGDTQYF
TGTGCCAGCAGTTACTACGGGAAGGGAGATACGCAGTATTTT
>TRBV19|TRBJ1-5|NA|NA
CASRATDYSNQPQHF
TGTGCCAGTAGGGCGACAGATTATAGCAATCAGCCCCAGCATTTT
>TRBV4-2|TRBJ1-6|NA|TRBD1
CASGRDRGNSPLHF
TGTGCCAGCGGCCGGGACAGGGGTAATTCACCCCTCCACTTT
>TRBV5-1|TRBJ2-1|NA|TRBD2
CASSPALAGGNEQFF
TGCGCCAGCAGTCCCGCCCTAGCGGGAGGTAATGAGCAGTTCTTC
>TRBV28|TRBJ2-7|NA|NA
CASREGLHPVEDF
TGTGCCAGCCGGGAAGGGCTTCACCCTGTTGAGGACTTC
>TRBV25-1|TRBJ2-4|NA|NA
CASTGGQIQYF
TGTGCCAGCACCGGGGGGCAGATTCAGTACTTC
>TRBV11-3|TRBJ1-5|NA|NA
CASSPSFYQPQHF
TGTGCCAGCAGCCCAAGTTTTTATCAGCCCCAGCATTTT
>TRBV27|TRBJ2-3|NA|NA
CASSLEFGVGLGNTQYF
TGTGCCAGCAGTTTAGAGTTTGGCGTAGGGCTGGGAAATACGCAGTATTTT
>TRBV6-4|TRBJ1-2|few|NA
CASSDSEGNGYTF
TGTGCCAGCAGTGACTCGGAGGGGAATGGCTACACCTTC
>TRBV11-2|TRBJ1-2|few|TRBD1
CASSNNLQGAASYGYTF
TGTGCCAGCAGCAACAACCTACAGGGGGCCGCATCGTATGGCTACACCTTC
>TRBV3-1|TRBJ2-4|NA|NA
CASSQDQRQWNIQYF
TGTGCCAGCAGCCAAGATCAACGGCAGTGGAACATTCAGTACTTC
>TRBV11-1|TRBJ2-3|NA|TRBD2
CASSSSGRATDTQCF
TGTGCCAGCAGCTCTAGCGGGAGGGCCACAGATACGCAGTGTTTT
>TRBV12-3/TRBV12-4|TRBJ1-3|NA|NA
CASSKTDNSGNTIYF
TGTGCCAGCAGTAAGACAGATAACTCTGGAAACACCATATATTTT
>TRBV6-2/TRBV6-3|TRBJ1-1|few|NA
CASSTAEPNTEAFF
TGTGCCAGCAGTACCGCAGAACCTAACACTGAAGCTTTCTTT
>TRBV6-1|TRBJ2-7|once|TRBD1
CASSRTGSAYYEQYF
TGTGCCAGCAGCAGGACAGGTTCGGCCTACTACGAGCAGTACTTC
>TRBV3-1|TRBJ1-1|once|TRBD1
CASSYRGDTEAFF
TGTGCCAGCAGCTACAGGGGTGACACTGAAGCTTTCTTT
>TRBV10-3|TRBJ1-2|few|NA
CAISESGGVGYGYTF
TGTGCCATCAGTGAGTCGGGAGGGGTCGGCTATGGCTACACCTTC
>TRBV3-1|TRBJ2-7|once|NA
CASSQWGPTSYEQYF
TGTGCCAGCAGCCAGTGGGGACCGACCTCCTACGAGCAGTACTTC